These 19 T cell receptor beta chains were sequenced from one sample in a study of cytomegalovirus exposure and HLA in healthy donors (dated by TCRdb to about 2017). Libraries were prepared through the immunoSEQ multiplex PCR assay. A mixture of 60 forward primers for TCR Vbeta segments and 13 reverse primers for TCR Jbeta segments was used in the multiplex PCR. The table comes from immuneACCESS by way of TCRdb, which keeps in-frame sequences with V and J called. Part of the clones is missing from these tables; in studies checked, under half for an unresolved V gene and the rest for unknown reasons. The table of this sample itemizes roughly 120,000 clones. The ten largest clonotypes hold less than 4.5% of the sample. Sequenced sample: PBMCs. These receptor sequences come from a young man in good health and CMV-seronegative.

The V call is TRBV30, the J call TRBJ2-5; possible D gene TRBD2, 7 bases. Near its end, the DNA agrees better with TRBJ2-7, so the J call may be wrong. CDR3 size: 14 residues. Germline V CDR1 and CDR2: GTSNPN, SVGIG (reference sequence). The CDR3 loop reads CAWSRGATPYEQYF. DNA of the CDR3: TGTGCCTGGAGCCGGGGGGCCACCCCCTACGAGCAGTACTTC.

The rearrangement links TRBV2 to TRBJ2-3; TRBD1 is a possible D gene (5 bases). V shed 8 bases and J shed 2 bases, with 20 bases lying between them. The germline gives CDR1 SNHLY, CDR2 FYNNEI. The CDR3 length is 16 residues. Here the CDR3 reads CASRRGRAKNTDTQYF. The CDR3 region has the DNA TGTGCCAGCCGCCGAGGCAGGGCCAAAAACACAGATACGCAGTATTTT.

The genes are TRBV27 and TRBJ1-2; TRBD1 agrees at 8 bases. CDR1 is MNHEY, CDR2 SMNVEV, per germline (reference sequence). V gave up 4 bases and J gave up 4 bases; unmatched junction bases: 5. The CDR3 is 14 residues long. CDR3 sequence reads: CASSSMTGAYGYTF. In DNA, the CDR3 is TGTGCCAGCAGTTCCATGACAGGGGCCTATGGCTACACCTTC.

The chain's CDR3 is CASSLVTGVAGAGEQFF. The CDR3 bases are TGTGCCAGCAGCTTAGTTACCGGGGTAGCGGGGGCGGGTGAGCAGTTCTTC. V gene TRBV7-9 combines with J gene TRBJ2-1; 9 nucleotides agree with TRBD2. V lost 1 base and J lost 9; bases outside the gene matches: 13. The germline V gene encodes CDR1 SEHNR and CDR2 FQNEAQ (reference sequence). The CDR3 spans 17 residues.

This sequence joins TRBV21-1 and TRBJ1-4; the table's D gene call, TRBD1, was not cross checked with the DNA. TRBV21-1 is given as a pseudogene. The CDR3 extends over 19 amino acids. The CDR3 DNA follows: TGTGCCAGCAGCAAAGGGCCGGACAGGGGCATCGGGACTAATGAAAAACTGTTTTTT. Encoded protein: CASSKGPDRGIGTNEKLFF.

The CDR3 DNA reads as TGTGCCAGCAGCTTGACAGGCGTACCCTCCTACGAGCAGTACTTC. It yields the protein CASSLTGVPSYEQYF. This rearrangement joins TRBV5-4 to TRBJ2-5; D possibly corresponds to TRBD1 (5 bases). TRBJ2-7 matches the DNA end more closely, so the J call is doubtful. CDR1 and CDR2 from the germline V gene are SGHNT and YYREEE (reference sequence). The CDR3 runs to 15 residues.

J is TRBJ2-1 and V is TRBV2; weak D call: TRBD1 (6 bases). The CDR3 runs 14 residues. V dropped 7 bases and J dropped 2 bases, with 12 bases sitting between them. Germline CDR1 SNHLY, CDR2 FYNNEI. Here the CDR3 DNA reads TGTGCCAGCAACCAAGGGGGTACCTACAATGAGCAGTTCTTC. This encodes CASNQGGTYNEQFF.

The chain couples TRBV28 to TRBJ2-1; 8 positions agree with TRBD1. V shed 6 bases and J 0 bases; nucleotides not matched to a gene: 4. Germline-derived CDR1 and CDR2 are MDHEN and SYDVKM. This CDR3 region has 15 residues. The CDR3 here is CASSRQGSSYNEQFF. The CDR3 nucleotides are TGTGCCAGCAGCAGACAGGGGTCCTCCTACAATGAGCAGTTCTTC. Drawing the rest from reference TRBV28 and TRBJ2-1, the complete variable domain is DVKVTQSSRYLVKRTGEKVFLECVQDMDHENMFWYRQDPGLGLRLIYFSYDVKMKEKGDIPEGYSVSREKKERFSLILESASTNQTSMYLCASSRQGSSYNEQFFGPGTRLTVL.

This rearrangement joins TRBV10-3 to TRBJ2-3; D possibly corresponds to TRBD2 (6 bases). The CDR3 has 15 amino acids. From germline, CDR1 is ENHRY and CDR2 SYGVKD. V lost 4 bases and J 4 bases, leaving 15 bases between the germline ends. CDR3 nucleotide sequence: TGTGCCATCAGTGTGGGCGGGATTGGGGCAGATACGCAGTATTTT. Translation gives CAISVGGIGADTQYF.

This sequence joins TRBV5-1 and TRBJ2-6; tentatively, D is TRBD1 (5 bases). The CDR3 has 15 residues. Germline values: CDR1 SGHRS, CDR2 YFSETQ. With 0 bases removed from V and 1 base from J, the gap between germline ends came to 5 bases. CDR3 protein: CASSLEGSGANVLTF. For the CDR3, the DNA is TGCGCCAGCAGCTTGGAGGGGTCTGGGGCCAACGTCCTGACTTTC.

This chain joins TRBV5-4 and TRBJ2-4; D perhaps matches TRBD1 (6 bases). Per germline, CDR1 SGHNT and CDR2 YYREEE (reference sequence). Trimming pared 4 bases from V and 1 base from J, leaving 12 bases between. The CDR3 length is 15 residues. The CDR3 reads CASSRGQGAKNIQYF. In DNA, the CDR3 is TGTGCCAGCAGCCGGGGCCAGGGGGCCAAAAACATTCAGTACTTC.

The rearrangement joins TRBV30 to TRBJ2-7; maybe TRBD2 (7 bases). Germline values: CDR1 GTSNPN, CDR2 SVGIG (reference sequence). The CDR3 is made up of 14 amino acids. The ends were cut back, 3 bases at V and 2 bases at J, with 14 bases in the middle. CDR3 loop: CAWSRGATPYEQYF. The DNA for the CDR3 is TGTGCCTGGAGCCGGGGGGCCACCCCCTACGAGCAGTACTTC.

The chain uses TRBV2 and TRBJ2-3, with D unresolved. V was clipped by 3 bases and J by 6 bases, with 13 bases between them. Germline CDR1 SNHLY, CDR2 FYNNEI. The CDR3 contains 14 residues. The CDR3 sequence is CASSELAPYDTQYF. CDR3 coding DNA: TGTGCCAGCAGTGAGCTTGCCCCCTACGATACGCAGTATTTT.

The chain is built from TRBV6-6 and TRBJ2-2, with 7 nucleotides matching TRBD2. J lost 5 bases, V lost 2 bases, and 5 bases had no gene match. From germline, CDR1 is MNHNY and CDR2 SVGAGI (reference sequence). The CDR3 loop spans 15 amino acids. CDR3 sequence reads: CASSYGEGHTGELFF. For the CDR3, the DNA is TGTGCCAGCAGTTACGGGGAGGGGCATACCGGGGAGCTGTTTTTT.

The chain has TRBV2 and TRBJ2-1; D is possibly TRBD1 (5 bases). Trimming took 3 bases from V and 4 from J, leaving 13 bases between them. This CDR3 region has 15 residues. Germline CDR1 reads SNHLY; CDR2 reads FYNNEI. CDR3 bases: TGTGCCAGCAGTGAGGCCCAGGGAACTTACAATGAGCAGTTCTTC. As protein: CASSEAQGTYNEQFF. Full variable domain (remainder filled in from reference TRBV2 and TRBJ2-1): EPEVTQTPSHQVTQMGQEVILRCVPISNHLYFYWYRQILGQKVEFLVSFYNNEISEKSEIFDDQFSVERPDGSNFTLKIRSTKLEDSAMYFCASSEAQGTYNEQFFGPGTRLTVL.

The V call is TRBV6-5, the J call TRBJ1-2; D call uncertain. The germline gives CDR1 MNHEY, CDR2 SVGAGI. Trimming cost V 8 bases and J 2 bases, with 12 bases left between them. The CDR3 has 13 amino acids. The CDR3 reads CASASVPNYGYTF. CDR3 DNA: TGTGCCAGCGCTTCGGTACCAAACTATGGCTACACCTTC.

V is TRBV10-1 and J is TRBJ2-2; D is perhaps TRBD2 (6 bases). This CDR3 has 11 residues. Germline loops: CDR1 WNHNN, CDR2 SYGVQD (reference sequence). Trimming removed 6 bases from V and 7 bases from J, with 6 bases in between. The CDR3 region is CASRGGGELFF. DNA of the CDR3: TGCGCCAGCAGGGGAGGCGGGGAGCTGTTTTTT.

The V and J genes are TRBV25-1 and TRBJ2-7; TRBD1 matches 9 bases. Germline loops: CDR1 MGHDK, CDR2 SYGVNS. This CDR3 contains 13 residues. V was clipped by 5 bases and J by 6 bases; unmatched bases: 5. CDR3 DNA sequence: TGTGCCAGCAGTCGGGACAGGGCAGGCGAGCAGTACTTC. The encoded protein is CASSRDRAGEQYF.

The rearrangement links TRBV7-9 to TRBJ2-5; 9 positions agree with TRBD1. CDR3 size: 13 residues. V shed 5 bases, J shed 5 bases, and the junction held 3 bases outside the gene matches. Germline values: CDR1 SEHNR, CDR2 FQNEAQ (reference sequence). The CDR3 reads CASSRTGVETQYF. The CDR3 bases are TGTGCCAGCAGCCGGACAGGGGTCGAGACCCAGTACTTC.